These 26 T cell receptor beta chains were all obtained from the same sample, sequenced in a study of T cell responses to AZD1222 COVID-19 vaccine (dated by TCRdb to 2020 to 2022). Libraries were prepared through the immunoSEQ multiplex PCR assay. The source is immuneACCESS, and TCRdb retained only in-frame sequences with V and J called. Part of the clones is not carried over; for the studies checked, unresolved V genes explain less than half of this, and the remainder is unexplained. The sample table shows 150,000 to 170,000 clones, and roughly 90% are seen once. Clones ranked in the top ten supply about 20% of the sample. The time point tag for this specimen amounts to: baseline before first vaccination. The sample in question was peripheral blood, obtained on day 0 of AZD1222 vaccination. All receptors come from an adult in good health.

The chain carries TRBV7-3 and TRBJ1-1; 9 positions match TRBD1. CDR3 length: 15 amino acids. The germline V gene has CDR1 SGHTA and CDR2 FQGTGA. Trimming removed 5 bases from V and 1 base from J; junction bases left unmatched: 5. The chain's CDR3 is CASSKDRGTNTEAFF. CDR3 nucleotide sequence: TGTGCCAGCAGCAAGGACAGGGGTACGAACACTGAAGCTTTCTTT.

This chain uses TRBV28 with TRBJ1-1, with a possible D match to TRBD1 (5 bases). The germline V gene encodes CDR1 MDHEN and CDR2 SYDVKM. Between the trimmed V and J ends, which lost 2 bases and 6 bases, there was a span of 16 bases. This CDR3 comprises 15 residues. The CDR3 is CASSLDMRDYAEAFF. The CDR3 DNA sequence: TGTGCCAGCAGTTTAGATATGAGGGACTACGCTGAAGCTTTCTTT.

The chain has TRBV5-1 and TRBJ1-4; no definite D call. The CDR3 is made up of 12 amino acids. The V gene lost 7 bases and the J gene lost 7 bases, with 11 bases spanning the gap. Germline V gene lookup returns CDR1 SGHRS and CDR2 YFSETQ. CDR3 sequence reads: CASAREGEKLFF. DNA of the CDR3: TGCGCCAGCGCACGGGAAGGTGAAAAACTGTTTTTT.

The chain carries TRBV12-3 or TRBV12-4 and TRBJ1-1; weak D call: TRBD1 (5 bases). The CDR3 is made up of 13 amino acids. Trimming cost V 6 bases and J 5 bases, with 13 bases left between them. The CDR3 sequence: CASSRLQETEAFF. The CDR3 DNA is TGTGCCAGCAGCCGTTTACAGGAAACTGAAGCTTTCTTT.

The chain employs TRBV5-1 and TRBJ1-4, with unresolved D. Germline V gene sequence: CDR1 SGHRS, CDR2 YFSETQ. V was cut by 5 bases and J by 5 bases, with 13 bases left in between. The CDR3 extends over 14 amino acids. The CDR3, as DNA: TGCGCCAGCAGTCTCGGCAGTCTAAATGAAAAACTGTTTTTT. Its protein is CASSLGSLNEKLFF.

A single count supports this clone. The chain links TRBV7-3 to TRBJ2-1; possible D gene TRBD2, 7 bases. The CDR3 is made up of 15 amino acids. Per the germline V gene, CDR1 is SGHTA and CDR2 is FQGTGA. V gave up 2 bases and J gave up 6 bases, with 14 bases separating them. In nucleotides, the CDR3 is TGTGCCAGCAGCTTAGTTGCGGGGGCCTTCAATGAGCAGTTCTTC. This sequence encodes CASSLVAGAFNEQFF.

This chain links TRBV11-2 with TRBJ2-1, with TRBD2 identical over 8 bases. With V trimmed by 5 bases and J by 8 bases, 14 bases remained unmatched. CDR1 SGHAT and CDR2 FQNNGV come from the germline V gene. CDR3 length: 16 amino acids. CDR3 residues: CASSHPGASGWYEQFF. The DNA of the CDR3 is TGTGCCAGCAGCCACCCCGGGGCTAGCGGGTGGTATGAGCAGTTCTTC.

The chain uses TRBV12-3 or TRBV12-4 and TRBJ1-1; D is uncertain. CDR3 length equals 13 residues. Trimming took off 5 bases at V and 9 bases at J, with 16 bases between the two ends. CDR3 coding DNA: TGTGCCAGCAGTGGATACCGGGCGGATCAAGCTTTCTTT. This sequence encodes CASSGYRADQAFF.

The chain has TRBV7-3 and TRBJ2-3; TRBD1 is a possible D gene (5 bases). CDR1 is SGHTA, CDR2 FQGTGA, per germline. Trimming removed 8 bases at V and 0 bases at J, with 9 bases between. The CDR3 is 13 residues long. CDR3 coding DNA: TGTGCCAGCTCAAGGGGAAGCACAGATACGCAGTATTTT. Amino acids: CASSRGSTDTQYF.

J is TRBJ2-2 and V is TRBV5-4; 7 bases are shared with TRBD1. V was clipped by 1 base and J by 4 bases; unmatched bases: 4. The CDR3 has 15 residues. The germline V gene encodes CDR1 SGHNT and CDR2 YYREEE (reference sequence). The CDR3 DNA follows: TGTGCCAGCAGCTTGCACAGGGGCGGCACCGGGGAGCTGTTTTTT. Translating it yields CASSLHRGGTGELFF. Full variable domain (missing parts from reference TRBV5-4 and TRBJ2-2): ETGVTQSPTHLIKTRGQQVTLRCSSQSGHNTVSWYQQALGQGPQFIFQYYREEENGRGNFPPRFSGLQFPNYSSELNVNALELDDSALYLCASSLHRGGTGELFFGEGSRLTVL.

The rearrangement uses TRBV9 and TRBJ2-7; 7 bases line up with TRBD1. The CDR3 spans 16 residues. Germline CDR1 reads SGDLS; CDR2 reads YYNGEE. V was clipped by 0 bases and J by 3 bases; unmatched bases: 9. Here the CDR3 reads CASSVGRGGQNYEQYF. The CDR3 nucleotides read TGTGCCAGCAGCGTAGGTCGTGGGGGACAGAACTACGAGCAGTACTTC.

This chain connects TRBV13 to TRBJ2-4; unclear D gene. Trimming stripped 2 bases from V and 0 bases from J, with 11 bases between. The length of the CDR3 is 16 residues. Germline V gene data show CDR1 as PRHDT and CDR2 as FYEKMQ (reference sequence). The CDR3 DNA reads TGTGCCAGCAGCTTAAAAGGGCTTACAGCCAAAAACATTCAGTACTTC. Protein sequence: CASSLKGLTAKNIQYF. Based on the CDR3 plus reference TRBV13 and TRBJ2-4, the full variable domain is AAGVIQSPRHLIKEKRETATLKCYPIPRHDTVYWYQQGPGQDPQFLISFYEKMQSDKGSIPDRFSAQQFSDYHSELNMSSLELGDSALYFCASSLKGLTAKNIQYFGAGTRLSVL.

V and J are TRBV27 and TRBJ1-1; 7 bases fit TRBD1. J gave up 3 bases and V 5 bases, and 6 bases lay outside the gene matches. Germline V gives CDR1 MNHEY, CDR2 SMNVEV (reference sequence). CDR3 size: 14 residues. The DNA for the CDR3 is TGTGCCAGCAGTCAGTCTACAGGGGACACTGAAGCTTTCTTT. Translation gives CASSQSTGDTEAFF.

The CDR3 coding sequence is TGTGCCAGCAGCCCCCACCCAGGTATCTACGAGCAGTACTTC. Translating gives CASSPHPGIYEQYF. The rearrangement uses TRBV5-6 and TRBJ2-7; D is ambiguous. V shed 4 bases and J shed 3 bases, with 14 bases lying between them. Per germline, CDR1 SGHDT and CDR2 YYEEEE. The CDR3 has 14 residues.

The chain uses TRBV30 and TRBJ1-1; D ambiguous. In germline, CDR1 is GTSNPN, CDR2 SVGIG (reference sequence). The ends were cut back, 2 bases at V and 2 bases at J, with 12 bases in the middle. CDR3 length: 14 amino acids. The CDR3 nucleotides read TGTGCCTGGAGTTGGAATCAGGTTAACACTGAAGCTTTCTTT. Its translation: CAWSWNQVNTEAFF.

This clone occurred once. The V gene is TRBV5-6, the J gene TRBJ1-1, with 7 bases that match TRBD1. Trimming cost V 5 bases and J 5 bases; bases outside gene matches: 6. Looked up from germline, CDR1 is SGHDT and CDR2 is YYEEEE. The CDR3 is 13 residues long. The CDR3 here is CASSSTGRTEAFF. The CDR3 region has the DNA TGTGCCAGCAGTTCGACAGGGAGGACTGAAGCTTTCTTT.

J is TRBJ2-1 and V is TRBV7-2; 10 positions agree with TRBD2. Germline V CDR1 and CDR2: SGHTA, FQGNSA. The V and J ends lost 1 base and 4 bases, in that order; junction bases with no gene match: 4. CDR3 size: 16 residues. CDR3 amino acids: CASSLVIAGGYNEQFF. The CDR3 bases are TGTGCCAGCAGCTTAGTGATAGCGGGGGGATACAATGAGCAGTTCTTC.

This chain uses TRBV7-9 with TRBJ1-3; unclear D gene. The CDR3 extends over 13 amino acids. V was pared by 2 bases and J by 2 bases, with 4 bases between. Germline V gene lookup returns CDR1 SEHNR and CDR2 FQNEAQ (reference sequence). This CDR3 reads CASSLWTGNTIYF. The CDR3 bases are TGTGCCAGCAGCTTATGGACTGGAAACACCATATATTTT.

In its sample, this clone was seen a few times. V usage is TRBV28 and J usage is TRBJ2-2; unclear D gene. The CDR3 is 15 residues long. Germline CDR1 MDHEN, CDR2 SYDVKM. Trimming shortened V by 2 bases and J by 4 bases, and 11 bases separated the two germline ends. CDR3 amino acids: CASSLGARSTGELFF. DNA of the CDR3: TGTGCCAGCAGTTTAGGAGCCCGGTCCACCGGGGAGCTGTTTTTT.

The CDR3 loop reads CASSELDSNQPQHF. CDR3 bases: TGTGCCAGCAGTGAATTGGATAGCAATCAGCCCCAGCATTTT. The rearrangement joins TRBV25-1 to TRBJ1-5; no reliable D call. Germline loops: CDR1 MGHDK, CDR2 SYGVNS. V lost 1 base, J lost 0 bases, and 4 bases lay in between. CDR3 length: 14 amino acids. The complete variable domain, with remaining parts taken from reference TRBV25-1 and TRBJ1-5, reads EADIYQTPRYLVIGTGKKITLECSQTMGHDKMYWYQQDPGMELHLIHYSYGVNSTEKGDLSSESTVSRIRTEHFPLTLESARPSHTSQYLCASSELDSNQPQHFGDGTRLSIL.

This clone has just one count. This rearrangement joins TRBV27 to TRBJ2-3; 12 bases align to TRBD2. This CDR3 comprises 16 residues. Germline trimming cut 6 bases from V and 4 bases from J; bases unmatched to any gene: 8. CDR1 and CDR2 from the germline V gene are MNHEY and SMNVEV (reference sequence). CDR3 nucleotides: TGTGCCAGCAGGTCGCTAGCGGGGGGGCGCTCAGATACGCAGTATTTT. Translated: CASRSLAGGRSDTQYF.

V usage is TRBV18 and J usage is TRBJ2-2; 14 positions agree with TRBD2. CDR3 length: 19 amino acids. With V trimmed by 3 bases and J by 3 bases, 9 bases remained unmatched. In germline, CDR1 is KGHSH, CDR2 LQKENI. CDR3 coding DNA: TGTGCCAGCTCACCCTGGACTAGCGGGAGGCACAAAGACACCGGGGAGCTGTTTTTT. It encodes CASSPWTSGRHKDTGELFF.

By share, this clone ranks as medium-sized. The chain has TRBV7-9 and TRBJ2-7; 7 bases align to TRBD1. Unmatched junction bases numbered 11, after V lost 5 bases and J lost 1 base. Germline V gene data show CDR1 as SEHNR and CDR2 as FQNEAQ (reference sequence). The CDR3 contains 16 residues. Here the CDR3 reads CASSPTPGQISYEQYF. The CDR3 DNA reads TGTGCCAGCAGCCCCACGCCGGGACAGATATCCTACGAGCAGTACTTC. The full variable domain, in which reference TRBV7-9 and TRBJ2-7 provide the parts outside the CDR3, is DTGVSQNPRHKITKRGQNVTFRCDPISEHNRLYWYRQTLGQGPEFLTYFQNEAQLEKSRLLSDRFSAERPKGSFSTLEIQRTEQGDSAMYLCASSPTPGQISYEQYFGPGTRLTVT.

J is TRBJ2-1 and V is TRBV6-2 or TRBV6-3, with 8 bases lining up with TRBD2. The V segment lost 0 bases and the J segment 7 bases; nucleotides outside the gene matches: 5. The CDR3 covers 15 residues. Germline V lookup: CDR1 MNHEY, CDR2 SVGEGT. The DNA of the CDR3 is TGTGCCAGCAGTTACTCCACGGGAGGGTTTAATGAGCAGTTCTTC. Translation gives CASSYSTGGFNEQFF.

This clone has only one observation. The V and J genes are TRBV6-2 or TRBV6-3 and TRBJ1-5, with D maybe TRBD1 (6 bases). Germline V lookup: CDR1 MNHEY, CDR2 SVGEGT. The ends were cut back, 2 bases at V and 6 bases at J, with 14 bases in the middle. The CDR3 length is 15 residues. The CDR3 reads CASSYGGGGRQPQHF. CDR3 coding DNA: TGTGCCAGCAGTTACGGCGGGGGGGGCCGTCAGCCCCAGCATTTT.

The chain is built from TRBV18 and TRBJ1-4, with D maybe TRBD1 (6 bases). Germline-derived CDR1 and CDR2 are KGHSH and LQKENI. The CDR3 has 16 amino acids. Trimming pared 5 bases from V and 0 bases from J, leaving 13 bases between. The DNA of the CDR3 is TGTGCCAGCTCAGTAAACAGGGTTGCAACTAATGAAAAACTGTTTTTT. Protein product: CASSVNRVATNEKLFF.